These 29 T cell receptor beta chains were sequenced from one sample in a study of Tregs in tolerant kidney transplant recipients. The assay was immunoSEQ multiplex PCR, and TCRdb's table has in-frame clones only and misses some. The sample shows tens of thousands of clones, roughly 84% of them seen only once. The material sequenced was CD4+ T cells from blood. The receptors here all came from a human donor in good health.

The V gene is TRBV4-1, the J gene TRBJ1-2, with 7 bases that match TRBD1. Germline CDR1 MGHRA, CDR2 YSYEKL. The V segment lost 5 bases and the J segment 3 bases; nucleotides outside the gene matches: 12. The CDR3 is 16 amino acids. CDR3 sequence (DNA): TGCGCCAGCAGCGCCAGAAGGGACAGCGCGTACTATGGCTACACCTTC. Amino acid sequence: CASSARRDSAYYGYTF.

V gene TRBV9 combines with J gene TRBJ1-6; 8 bases are a match to TRBD1. The CDR3 loop spans 15 amino acids. Germline V lookup: CDR1 SGDLS, CDR2 YYNGEE. Trimming at V came to 4 bases and at J to 9 bases, leaving 9 bases not matched to a gene. The CDR3: CASSLKTGDGSPLHF. In nucleotides, the CDR3 is TGTGCCAGCAGCCTAAAGACAGGGGATGGTTCACCCCTCCACTTT.

The chain couples TRBV4-1 to TRBJ2-6, with D unclear. This CDR3 contains 18 residues. Trimming took 0 bases from V and 2 from J, leaving 14 bases between them. The germline V gene has CDR1 MGHRA and CDR2 YSYEKL. CDR3 region: CASSQDAESKPGANVLTF. The CDR3 bases are TGCGCCAGCAGCCAAGATGCGGAAAGCAAGCCTGGGGCCAACGTCCTGACTTTC.

This clone was recorded only once. The V and J genes are TRBV1 and TRBJ1-1. TRBV1 is deemed a pseudogene. CDR3 length equals 17 residues. CDR3 loop: CTSSRISGGQGDHEAFF. CDR3 nucleotide sequence: TGCACCAGCAGCCGGATTAGCGGGGGCCAGGGGGACCATGAAGCTTTCTTT.

The J gene is TRBJ2-3, the V gene TRBV25-1; D is perhaps TRBD1 (6 bases). Trimming took 5 bases from V and 5 from J, leaving 17 bases between them. The CDR3 runs 15 residues. The germline V gene has CDR1 MGHDK and CDR2 SYGVNS. The CDR3 reads CASSLQTGGRDTQYF. CDR3 in DNA: TGTGCCAGCAGTTTACAGACAGGAGGTCGAGATACGCAGTATTTT.

V usage is TRBV20-1 and J usage is TRBJ1-2, with D uncertain. CDR1 is DFQATT, CDR2 SNEGSKA, per germline (reference sequence). V was pared by 0 bases and J by 14 bases, with 10 bases between. The CDR3 length is 10 residues. For the CDR3, the DNA is TGCAGTGCTAGAGAGCCGAGTAGAACCTTC. It codes for CSAREPSRTF.

The V call is TRBV4-3, the J call TRBJ1-2, with D possibly being TRBD1 (5 bases). The ends were cut back, 1 base at V and 3 bases at J, with 9 bases in the middle. The germline V gene has CDR1 LGHNA and CDR2 YSLEER. There are 14 residues in the CDR3. As DNA, the CDR3 is TGCGCCAGCAGCCAAGCCGGGGCCCACTATGGCTACACCTTC. Protein: CASSQAGAHYGYTF.

V and J are TRBV5-6 and TRBJ2-3; unclear D gene. V gave up 5 bases and J gave up 2 bases, with 6 bases separating them. This CDR3 is built from 12 residues. Germline CDR1 and CDR2: SGHDT and YYEEEE. The DNA for the CDR3 is TGTGCCAGCAGTTATGCCACAGATACGCAGTATTTT. Its translation: CASSYATDTQYF.

The chain uses TRBV14 and TRBJ2-7; TRBD2 matches 7 bases. This CDR3 region has 15 residues. Germline V gives CDR1 SGHDN, CDR2 FVKESK. Trimming at V came to 1 base and at J to 3 bases, leaving 6 bases not matched to a gene. The DNA of the CDR3 is TGTGCCAGCAGCCAAGCCGGCGGGGGACTCTACGAGCAGTACTTC. Protein product: CASSQAGGGLYEQYF.

The chain links TRBV12-5 to TRBJ2-1; D is undetermined. CDR3 length: 18 amino acids. Germline V CDR1 and CDR2: LGHNT, FRNRAP. The V end lost 5 bases, the J end lost 10 bases, and 30 bases lay between the germline ends. The CDR3 loop is CASGTRLRGILGEDEQFF. CDR3 coding DNA: TGTGCTAGTGGTACCCGTCTACGCGGAATCCTCGGCGAGGACGAGCAGTTCTTC. The full variable domain, with the rest looked up from reference TRBV12-5 and TRBJ2-1, is DARVTQTPRHKVTEMGQEVTMRCQPILGHNTVFWYRQTMMQGLELLAYFRNRAPLDDSGMPKDRFSAEMPDATLATLKIQPSEPRDSAVYFCASGTRLRGILGEDEQFFGPGTRLTVL.

The V gene is TRBV7-2, the J gene TRBJ2-1; the D gene could be TRBD1 or TRBD2 (6 bases each). Germline loops: CDR1 SGHTA, CDR2 FQGNSA. The CDR3 contains 16 residues. Trimming took off 2 bases at V and 5 bases at J, with 16 bases between the two ends. For the CDR3, the DNA is TGTGCCAGCAGCTTATGGGAGGTGGGGGCCCACAATGAGCAGTTCTTC. Translated: CASSLWEVGAHNEQFF.

The chain employs TRBV19 and TRBJ2-7, with 10 bases fitting TRBD2. V gave up 6 bases and J gave up 6 bases; unmatched junction bases: 8. This CDR3 is 14 amino acids long. Germline V CDR1 and CDR2: LNHDA, SQIVND (reference sequence). The CDR3 sequence is CASSLAGVVTEQYF. DNA of the CDR3: TGTGCCAGTAGCCTAGCGGGAGTTGTGACCGAGCAGTACTTC. Together with reference TRBV19 and TRBJ2-7, the CDR3 gives the full variable domain: DGGITQSPKYLFRKEGQNVTLSCEQNLNHDAMYWYRQDPGQGLRLIYYSQIVNDFQKGDIAEGYSVSREKKESFPLTVTSAQKNPTAFYLCASSLAGVVTEQYFGPGTRLTVT.

This chain connects TRBV7-9 to TRBJ2-7; D is perhaps TRBD1 (7 bases). CDR1 and CDR2 (germline): SEHNR, FQNEAQ (reference sequence). Trimming cost V 2 bases and J 6 bases, with 17 bases left between them. The CDR3 runs 15 residues. The CDR3 loop reads CASSLIGQGGGEQYF. The DNA of the CDR3 is TGTGCCAGCAGCTTAATTGGGCAGGGGGGAGGCGAGCAGTACTTC. The full variable domain, completed using reference TRBV7-9 and TRBJ2-7, is DTGVSQNPRHKITKRGQNVTFRCDPISEHNRLYWYRQTLGQGPEFLTYFQNEAQLEKSRLLSDRFSAERPKGSFSTLEIQRTEQGDSAMYLCASSLIGQGGGEQYFGPGTRLTVT.

The table lists this clone with a count of one. V and J are TRBV19 and TRBJ2-7; 11 bases map to TRBD2. J was trimmed by 2 bases and V by 2 bases; bases with no gene match: 2. From germline, CDR1 is LNHDA and CDR2 SQIVND (reference sequence). CDR3 length: 15 residues. DNA of the CDR3: TGTGCCAGTAGTATACTAGCGGGGGGCACCTACGAGCAGTACTTC. Translation gives CASSILAGGTYEQYF.

V is TRBV19 and J is TRBJ2-1; tentative D call: TRBD2 (5 bases). The V gene's germline CDR1 is LNHDA and CDR2 SQIVND (reference sequence). The CDR3 loop spans 15 amino acids. V gave up 4 bases and J gave up 4 bases, with 14 bases separating them. The CDR3 spells CASSRRAAMYNEQFF. CDR3 nucleotide sequence: TGTGCCAGTAGTAGGCGGGCCGCCATGTACAATGAGCAGTTCTTC.

About this clone: Other nucleotide sequences in the sample specify the same CDR3. The rearrangement joins TRBV4-1 to TRBJ1-5; D remains ambiguous. The V and J ends lost 1 base and 4 bases respectively, with 5 bases between them. CDR3 length: 13 residues. From germline, CDR1 is MGHRA and CDR2 YSYEKL. CDR3 DNA sequence: TGCGCCAGCAGCCAAGGAGGGAATCAGCCCCAGCATTTT. Translated, it gives CASSQGGNQPQHF.

The chain links TRBV6-5 to TRBJ2-5, with D uncertain. The end of the DNA fits TRBJ2-7 better, so the J call may be wrong. Germline V gives CDR1 MNHEY, CDR2 SVGAGI. This CDR3 region has 15 residues. This CDR3 is CASRKVAQSSYEQYF. In DNA, the CDR3 is TGTGCCAGCAGGAAAGTCGCTCAGAGCTCCTACGAGCAGTACTTC.

V is TRBV18 and J is TRBJ2-5; D is unresolved. V lost 0 bases to trimming and J lost 2 bases, with 7 bases between them. The CDR3 spans 14 residues. Germline CDR1 reads KGHSH; CDR2 reads LQKENI. The CDR3 bases are TGTGCCAGCTCACCACCGGAGTCTCAAGAGACCCAGTACTTC. This encodes CASSPPESQETQYF.

The chain is built from TRBV19 and TRBJ2-5; 13 nucleotides match TRBD2. Trimming at V came to 3 bases and at J to 1 base, leaving 20 bases not matched to a gene. The CDR3 has 22 residues. CDR1 LNHDA and CDR2 SQIVND come from the germline V gene (reference sequence). The CDR3 DNA follows: TGTGCCAGTAGTATTAGGGGGCCCACCGGGACTAGCGGGACCATCCTCCAAGAGACCCAGTACTTC. Protein sequence: CASSIRGPTGTSGTILQETQYF.

The gene calls are TRBV5-4 and TRBJ2-3; D remains ambiguous. CDR1 is SGHNT and CDR2 is YYREEE in the germline V gene (reference sequence). CDR3 length: 14 amino acids. V was trimmed by 3 bases and J by 0 bases, leaving 8 bases between them. CDR3 loop: CASSSMTSTDTQYF. The CDR3 DNA sequence: TGTGCCAGCAGCTCCATGACCAGCACAGATACGCAGTATTTT.

This chain connects TRBV6-6 to TRBJ1-2, with D perhaps TRBD1 (5 bases). V was trimmed by 3 bases and J by 1 base, leaving 6 bases between them. Per germline, CDR1 MNHNY and CDR2 SVGAGI (reference sequence). The CDR3 spans 13 residues. This CDR3 reads CASSYGHNYGYTF. The CDR3 bases are TGTGCCAGCAGTTATGGACATAACTATGGCTACACCTTC.

This chain uses TRBV5-1 with TRBJ1-2, with 10 bases matching TRBD1. CDR1 is SGHRS and CDR2 is YFSETQ in the germline V gene. The CDR3 is 15 residues long. The ends lost 4 bases at V and 4 bases at J; junction bases unmatched: 7. The CDR3 reads CASSPRTGGSYGYTF. In DNA form, the CDR3 reads TGCGCCAGCAGCCCCCGGACAGGGGGATCCTATGGCTACACCTTC.

The chain combines TRBV19 with TRBJ2-6; possible D gene TRBD1, 5 bases. Germline CDR1 reads LNHDA; CDR2 reads SQIVND (reference sequence). This CDR3 spans 15 amino acids. V shed 9 bases and J shed 0 bases, with 12 bases lying between them. In nucleotides, the CDR3 is TGTGCCAGCTCCACCCAGGGCTCTGGGGCCAACGTCCTGACTTTC. This sequence encodes CASSTQGSGANVLTF.

This clone occurred once. The rearrangement uses TRBV5-6 and TRBJ1-2, with TRBD1 identical over 7 bases. Germline V gene data show CDR1 as SGHDT and CDR2 as YYEEEE. The CDR3 extends over 14 amino acids. The V segment lost 4 bases and the J segment 4 bases; nucleotides outside the gene matches: 7. CDR3: CASSPSDRAYGYTF. The CDR3 bases are TGTGCCAGCAGCCCCTCCGACAGGGCCTATGGCTACACCTTC.

This rearrangement joins TRBV11-2 to TRBJ2-1; no firm D call. Trimming shortened V by 0 bases and J by 9 bases, and 3 bases separated the two germline ends. The germline V gene encodes CDR1 SGHAT and CDR2 FQNNGV. The CDR3 covers 11 residues. The CDR3 nucleotides are TGTGCCAGCAGCTTAGAAGGTGAGCAGTTCTTC. Its protein is CASSLEGEQFF.

The genes are TRBV4-1 and TRBJ1-4; the D is unclear. The germline V gene encodes CDR1 MGHRA and CDR2 YSYEKL. The V end was cut by 4 bases, the J end by 8 bases, with 8 bases between. This CDR3 is 12 amino acids long. As DNA, the CDR3 is TGCGCCAGCAGCCCCGGGGAAGAAAAACTGTTTTTT. It translates to CASSPGEEKLFF.

The rearrangement uses TRBV19 and TRBJ2-7; D possibly corresponds to TRBD1 (5 bases). CDR3 length equals 16 residues. The V end lost 5 bases, the J end lost 3 bases, and 20 bases lay between the germline ends. The germline CDR1 and CDR2 sequences are LNHDA and SQIVND (reference sequence). CDR3 in amino acids: CASSLRSGLSYYEQYF. The DNA for the CDR3 is TGTGCCAGTAGTCTCCGGTCAGGGCTCAGTTACTACGAGCAGTACTTC.

The chain couples TRBV10-3 to TRBJ2-7; tentative D call: TRBD2 (6 bases). Trimming removed 4 bases at V and 4 bases at J, with 14 bases between. The CDR3 contains 14 residues. In germline, CDR1 is ENHRY, CDR2 SYGVKD. CDR3 sequence: CAISGAGYYYEQYF. In nucleotides, the CDR3 is TGTGCCATCAGTGGAGCGGGCTACTATTACGAGCAGTACTTC.

J is TRBJ2-7 and V is TRBV11-2; D unresolved. Germline CDR1 and CDR2: SGHAT and FQNNGV. The CDR3 sequence is 15 residues long. The V and J ends lost 2 bases and 0 bases respectively, with 11 bases between them. CDR3 amino acids: CASSLSSGNSYEQYF. CDR3 nucleotide sequence: TGTGCCAGCAGCTTAAGTTCTGGCAACTCCTACGAGCAGTACTTC.